This is a list of T cell receptor beta chains from one sample in a study of blood T cell repertoires in COVID-19. Some clones are missing from TCRdb's copy, which holds only in-frame ones; the method was immunoSEQ multiplex PCR. Counted here are some 460,000 clones, around 89% occurring once; the ten biggest clones make up approximately 4.5%. Material: peripheral blood. These receptors all stem from a woman aged 30 to 39 with acute or convalescent COVID-19. Each CDR3 is given with its conserved first and last residue. D genes are given only for firm matches. Clone size, where shown, is once, few, many, or a class for clones that have expanded.

d_call	v_call	j_call	clone_size	cdr3_aa	cdr3_nt
TRBD1	TRBV4-1	TRBJ1-2	NA	CASSQDRDRSYGYTF	TGCGCCAGCAGCCAAGATCGGGACAGGAGTTATGGCTACACCTTC
NA	TRBV6-5	TRBJ2-7	NA	CASSYSEGMSYEQYF	TGTGCCAGCAGTTACTCGGAGGGGATGTCCTACGAGCAGTACTTC
NA	TRBV7-3	TRBJ2-3	NA	CASSLFRGSGSDTQYF	TGTGCCAGCAGCTTATTCAGGGGAAGTGGGTCAGATACGCAGTATTTT
TRBD1	TRBV24-1	TRBJ2-1	NA	CATSATGVGSYNEQFF	TGTGCCACCAGTGCGACAGGGGTCGGCTCCTACAATGAGCAGTTCTTC
TRBD2	TRBV5-1	TRBJ2-2	once	CASSLFLAGGHTGELFF	TGCGCCAGCAGCTTGTTTCTAGCGGGGGGACACACCGGGGAGCTGTTTTTT
NA	TRBV19	TRBJ1-1	NA	CASSIVGGVNTEAFF	TGTGCCAGTAGTATAGTAGGAGGGGTGAACACTGAAGCTTTCTTT
TRBD1	TRBV11-2	TRBJ1-6	once	CASSPRQGVGSPLHF	TGTGCCAGCAGCCCCAGACAGGGCGTTGGCTCACCCCTCCACTTT
NA	TRBV7-3	TRBJ2-7	once	CASSPGGGLGEQYF	TGTGCCAGCTCGCCAGGAGGGGGCCTGGGGGAGCAGTACTTC
TRBD2	TRBV4-1	TRBJ2-3	NA	CASSRSSGGADTQYF	TGCGCCAGCAGCCGCTCTAGCGGGGGGGCGGATACGCAGTATTTT
NA	TRBV3-1/TRBV3-2	TRBJ1-1	NA	CASSQGGTEAFF	TGTGCCAGCAGCCAGGGAGGAACTGAAGCTTTCTTT
TRBD2	TRBV6-2/TRBV6-3	TRBJ2-7	once	CASSYRLAGGSSYEQYF	TGTGCCAGCAGTTACAGACTAGCGGGGGGCTCCAGCTACGAGCAGTACTTC
NA	TRBV15	TRBJ1-2	NA	CATSRGVEGRIDGYTF	TGTGCCACCAGCAGAGGAGTGGAAGGGAGGATCGATGGCTACACCTTC
NA	TRBV10-2	TRBJ2-7	NA	CATKTRDKSYEQYF	TGCGCCACCAAGACCCGGGACAAATCCTACGAGCAGTACTTC
TRBD1	TRBV7-3	TRBJ2-1	once	CASRGTGGGEQFF	TGTGCCAGCAGGGGGACAGGGGGAGGTGAGCAGTTCTTC
NA	TRBV27	TRBJ1-4	NA	CASSLVTNEKLFF	TGTGCCAGCAGTCTAGTAACTAATGAAAAACTGTTTTTT
TRBD1	TRBV10-2	TRBJ2-7	NA	CASRDRGYEQYF	TGCGCCAGCCGGGACAGGGGCTACGAGCAGTACTTC
NA	TRBV2	TRBJ2-7	NA	CASSENRRDEQYF	TGTGCCAGCAGTGAAAACCGGCGGGACGAGCAGTACTTC
NA	TRBV6-6	TRBJ1-6	once	CASSYSSRGGNSPLHF	TGTGCCAGCAGTTACTCATCTAGGGGGGGTAATTCACCCCTCCACTTT
TRBD2	TRBV11-2	TRBJ2-2	few	CASSSPTSGGLPTGELFF	TGTGCCAGCAGCTCACCAACTAGCGGGGGACTACCAACCGGGGAGCTGTTTTTT
TRBD1	TRBV4-1	TRBJ1-1	NA	CASSQDNRGATEAFF	TGCGCCAGCAGCCAAGACAACAGGGGCGCTACTGAAGCTTTCTTT
NA	TRBV7-2	TRBJ1-2	NA	CASSSEPGYYGYTF	TGTGCCAGCAGCTCTGAGCCGGGATACTATGGCTACACCTTC
NA	TRBV27	TRBJ2-1	NA	CASSPPGGGRNEQFF	TGTGCCAGCAGTCCCCCGGGGGGCGGGCGAAATGAGCAGTTCTTC
TRBD1	TRBV5-1	TRBJ2-2	NA	CASSWGQGITGELFF	TGCGCCAGCAGCTGGGGACAGGGTATCACCGGGGAGCTGTTTTTT
NA	TRBV30	TRBJ2-1	NA	CAWSRGNEQFF	TGTGCCTGGTCTCGAGGGAATGAGCAGTTCTTC
NA	TRBV5-5	TRBJ2-2	NA	CASSLQAANTGELFF	TGTGCCAGCAGCTTGCAGGCCGCGAACACCGGGGAGCTGTTTTTT
NA	TRBV25-1	TRBJ1-4	NA	CASSESGSLGTNEKLFF	TGTGCCAGCAGTGAATCGGGGTCACTAGGGACTAATGAAAAACTGTTTTTT
TRBD1	TRBV5-1	TRBJ2-7	few	CASSSGTGSYEQYF	TGCGCCAGCAGCTCGGGGACAGGCTCCTACGAGCAGTACTTC
NA	TRBV6-5	TRBJ1-1	NA	CASSSRNRVIGAFF	TGTGCCAGCAGTTCTAGGAACAGGGTAATAGGAGCTTTCTTT
TRBD2	TRBV5-6	TRBJ2-1	NA	CASSLTPRGGMNEQFF	TGTGCCAGCAGCTTGACCCCCCGCGGGGGGATGAATGAGCAGTTCTTC
TRBD2	TRBV12-3/TRBV12-4	TRBJ2-1	NA	CASSFSVAGEQFF	TGTGCCAGCAGTTTCAGCGTAGCGGGTGAGCAGTTCTTC
TRBD2	TRBV2	TRBJ2-2	NA	CASSWTSGGAGELFF	TGTGCCAGCAGCTGGACTAGCGGGGGGGCCGGGGAGCTGTTTTTT
NA	TRBV5-1	TRBJ1-2	NA	CASSSASKGSGYTF	TGCGCCAGCAGCTCCGCGTCAAAGGGGTCGGGCTACACCTTC
NA	TRBV7-6	TRBJ2-5	once	CASSSIRGVVETQYF	TGTGCCAGCAGTTCAATTCGCGGGGTAGTAGAGACCCAGTACTTC